A single sample is the source of the 25 T cell receptor beta chains below, sequenced in a study of cytomegalovirus exposure and HLA in healthy donors. The table came from immunoSEQ multiplex PCR; TCRdb's copy has only in-frame clones and leaves some out. The sample shows more than 80,000 clones, about nine tenths of them seen only once. Input material: PBMCs. These receptor sequences come from a young woman in good health and CMV-seropositive.

The chain is built from TRBV2 and TRBJ1-2; D uncertain. V lost 4 bases and J 2 bases, leaving 8 bases between the germline ends. Germline assignment: CDR1 SNHLY and CDR2 FYNNEI. The CDR3 consists of 13 residues. The DNA for the CDR3 is TGTGCCAGCAGTGTTGACTCCAACTATGGCTACACCTTC. Its protein is CASSVDSNYGYTF.

The chain couples TRBV2 to TRBJ1-5; perhaps TRBD1 as D (5 bases). The CDR3 has 13 amino acids. V gave up 6 bases and J gave up 6 bases, with 12 bases separating them. Germline CDR1 is SNHLY and CDR2 is FYNNEI. This chain's CDR3 is CASRGGVGQPQHF. DNA for the CDR3: TGTGCCAGCAGGGGAGGGGTTGGTCAGCCCCAGCATTTT.

This chain joins TRBV28 and TRBJ1-2, with TRBD1 matching 8 bases. The CDR3 has 14 amino acids. Germline V gene data show CDR1 as MDHEN and CDR2 as SYDVKM. V gave up 3 bases and J gave up 1 base; unmatched junction bases: 1. In nucleotides, the CDR3 is TGTGCCAGCAGTTTTGACAGGGGTAACTATGGCTACACCTTC. This gives the protein CASSFDRGNYGYTF.

The V and J genes are TRBV28 and TRBJ2-7; no firm D call. Germline lookup yields CDR1 MDHEN and CDR2 SYDVKM. Trimming took off 5 bases at V and 5 bases at J, with 10 bases between the two ends. The CDR3 loop spans 12 amino acids. CDR3 sequence (DNA): TGTGCCAGCAGTCCCCTAGACCACGAGCAGTACTTC. Its protein product is CASSPLDHEQYF.

The rearrangement uses TRBV27 and TRBJ2-2; 12 bases fit TRBD2. The junction had 14 bases not matched to a gene; V was cut back by 6 bases and J by 0 bases. CDR1 and CDR2 from the germline V gene are MNHEY and SMNVEV (reference sequence). The CDR3 totals 20 residues. As DNA, the CDR3 is TGTGCCAGCAGCCCGGCCTCGACTAGCGGGGGTCCGACGAACACCGGGGAGCTGTTTTTT. Translating it yields CASSPASTSGGPTNTGELFF.

This clone appeared once. The V gene is TRBV25-1, the J gene TRBJ1-6; TRBD1 aligns across 7 bases. The V gene's germline CDR1 is MGHDK and CDR2 SYGVNS. The CDR3 has 13 residues. With 7 bases clipped from V and 7 bases from J, the junction kept 4 bases outside the gene matches. The CDR3 nucleotides read TGTGCCAGCACGAGGGGGCTCAATTCACCCCTCCACTTT. This translates into CASTRGLNSPLHF. Based on the CDR3 plus reference TRBV25-1 and TRBJ1-6, the full variable domain is EADIYQTPRYLVIGTGKKITLECSQTMGHDKMYWYQQDPGMELHLIHYSYGVNSTEKGDLSSESTVSRIRTEHFPLTLESARPSHTSQYLCASTRGLNSPLHFGNGTRLTVT.

The chain combines TRBV29-1 with TRBJ1-2; no clear D gene. CDR1 is SQVTM, CDR2 ANQGSEA, per germline. The CDR3 consists of 13 residues. Trimming cost V 4 bases and J 8 bases, with 17 bases left between them. This chain's CDR3 is CSVGRALTGGYTF. CDR3 DNA sequence: TGCAGCGTTGGGCGCGCCCTCACCGGGGGCTACACCTTC.

CDR3 DNA sequence: TGTGCCAGCAGCCTAGCGGGGGGGCCAACAGATACGCAGTATTTT. Translating gives CASSLAGGPTDTQYF. The rearrangement joins TRBV6-5 to TRBJ2-3; 12 nucleotides align to TRBD2. CDR1 and CDR2 (germline): MNHEY, SVGAGI. Trimming took 6 bases from V and 3 from J; bases not matched to a gene: 4. This CDR3 spans 15 amino acids.

V gene TRBV5-8 combines with J gene TRBJ2-1; 7 nucleotides line up with TRBD1. Per the germline V gene, CDR1 is SGHTS and CDR2 is YDEGEE. J gave up 5 bases and V 2 bases, and 7 bases lay outside the gene matches. The CDR3 extends over 15 amino acids. The CDR3 reads CASSFVNRGHNEQFF. Here the CDR3 DNA reads TGTGCCAGCAGCTTCGTTAACAGGGGTCACAATGAGCAGTTCTTC.

This clone occurred once. This chain connects TRBV9 to TRBJ2-1; 8 bases align to TRBD2. Germline V CDR1 and CDR2: SGDLS, YYNGEE. This CDR3 region has 16 residues. The trim removed 4 bases at V and 8 bases at J, leaving 14 bases unmatched. DNA of the CDR3: TGTGCCAGCAGCCCAGAGGGAGCGGGGGTGGGCTATGAGCAGTTCTTC. It specifies CASSPEGAGVGYEQFF. The full variable domain, in which reference TRBV9 and TRBJ2-1 provide the parts outside the CDR3, is DSGVTQTPKHLITATGQRVTLRCSPRSGDLSVYWYQQSLDQGLQFLIQYYNGEERAKGNILERFSAQQFPDLHSELNLSSLELGDSALYFCASSPEGAGVGYEQFFGPGTRLTVL.

This clone occurred once. V is TRBV28 and J is TRBJ1-2; 7 nucleotides align to TRBD1. The CDR3 is 11 residues long. In germline, CDR1 is MDHEN, CDR2 SYDVKM. Trimming removed 6 bases from V and 8 bases from J; junction bases left unmatched: 3. The chain's CDR3 is CASSPGQGYTF. DNA for the CDR3: TGTGCCAGCAGCCCGGGACAGGGCTACACCTTC.

The chain carries TRBV2 and TRBJ1-2; D is possibly TRBD1 (6 bases). The CDR3 consists of 15 residues. Germline V gene lookup returns CDR1 SNHLY and CDR2 FYNNEI. The V end was cut by 2 bases, the J end by 7 bases, with 17 bases between. The CDR3 region is CASSERGGSYSGYTF. The CDR3, as DNA: TGTGCCAGCAGTGAAAGGGGGGGGTCCTACTCTGGCTACACCTTC.

The table lists this clone with a count of one. The chain is built from TRBV4-1 and TRBJ2-7; D not resolved. The CDR3 length is 15 residues. V lost 0 bases to trimming and J lost 2 bases, with 11 bases between them. The germline CDR1 and CDR2 sequences are MGHRA and YSYEKL. The CDR3 nucleotides read TGCGCCAGCAGCCAAGATCCAGGCAGGCCCTACGAGCAGTACTTC. It specifies CASSQDPGRPYEQYF.

The chain joins TRBV6-6 to TRBJ1-5; D ambiguous. CDR1 and CDR2 from the germline V gene are MNHNY and SVGAGI (reference sequence). This CDR3 comprises 15 residues. V was shortened by 10 bases and J by 0 bases, with 16 bases between the two germline ends. CDR3: CATNQRRDSNQPQHF. The CDR3 region has the DNA TGTGCCACCAATCAAAGACGGGATAGCAATCAGCCCCAGCATTTT.

This clone was recorded only once. This chain joins TRBV6-6 and TRBJ1-5; 12 positions agree with TRBD1. Germline lookup yields CDR1 MNHNY and CDR2 SVGAGI (reference sequence). V lost 6 bases and J lost 6; bases outside the gene matches: 6. CDR3 length: 15 amino acids. CDR3 sequence (DNA): TGTGCCAGCAGGGCGGGACAGGGGGCATCTCAGCCCCAGCATTTT. It encodes CASRAGQGASQPQHF.

The chain links TRBV5-4 to TRBJ1-2, with unresolved D. The CDR3 is 16 residues long. Trimming removed 2 bases from V and 3 bases from J, with 17 bases in between. Germline lookup yields CDR1 SGHNT and CDR2 YYREEE (reference sequence). CDR3 sequence reads: CASSFGDFRRDYGYTF. CDR3 coding DNA: TGTGCCAGCAGCTTCGGGGATTTCCGACGGGACTATGGCTACACCTTC.

V is TRBV7-7 and J is TRBJ1-1, with TRBD1 matching over 7 bases. Trimming cost V 5 bases and J 4 bases; bases outside gene matches: 7. Germline V gene data show CDR1 as SSHAT and CDR2 as FNYEAQ (reference sequence). This CDR3 is built from 14 residues. This chain's CDR3 is CASSGRQGSTEAFF. The CDR3, as DNA: TGTGCCAGCAGCGGGAGACAGGGATCCACTGAAGCTTTCTTT.

The CDR3 here is CASSRTLTDTQYF. In DNA form, the CDR3 reads TGCGCCAGCAGCAGGACACTCACAGATACGCAGTATTTT. The chain has TRBV5-1 and TRBJ2-3, with D maybe TRBD1 (5 bases). Germline CDR1 reads SGHRS; CDR2 reads YFSETQ. The CDR3 runs to 13 residues. V lost 4 bases, J lost 2 bases, and 8 bases lay in between.

The gene calls are TRBV5-1 and TRBJ2-2, with a tentative D call TRBD1 (5 bases). Germline lookup yields CDR1 SGHRS and CDR2 YFSETQ. Trimming cost V 8 bases and J 1 base, with 15 bases left between them. The CDR3 length is 15 residues. The CDR3 protein is CASQGVAGNTGELFF. CDR3 nucleotides: TGCGCCAGTCAAGGGGTGGCAGGGAACACCGGGGAGCTGTTTTTT. Variable domain in full (rest from reference TRBV5-1 and TRBJ2-2): KAGVTQTPRYLIKTRGQQVTLSCSPISGHRSVSWYQQTPGQGLQFLFEYFSETQRNKGNFPGRFSGRQFSNSRSEMNVSTLELGDSALYLCASQGVAGNTGELFFGEGSRLTVL.

The rearrangement joins TRBV6-1 to TRBJ2-5; 10 nucleotides match TRBD2. The V gene's germline CDR1 is MNHNS and CDR2 SASEGT. Unmatched junction bases numbered 2, after V lost 5 bases and J lost 5 bases. The CDR3 consists of 13 residues. The DNA for the CDR3 is TGTGCCAGCAGTCTAGCGGGGGTGGAGACCCAGTACTTC. Residues: CASSLAGVETQYF.

The rearrangement uses TRBV5-4 and TRBJ1-2; D might be TRBD1 (5 bases). The V gene lost 6 bases and the J gene lost 7 bases, with 19 bases spanning the gap. The CDR3 length is 14 residues. Germline V gene sequence: CDR1 SGHNT, CDR2 YYREEE (reference sequence). The CDR3 sequence is CASIVYGGEIGYTF. The CDR3, as DNA: TGTGCCAGCATTGTCTACGGAGGGGAAATTGGCTACACCTTC.

This clone was seen only once. This CDR3 is CAISESGTGIEKLFF. For the CDR3, the DNA is TGTGCCATCAGTGAGTCGGGAACAGGGATTGAAAAACTGTTTTTT. The chain carries TRBV10-3 and TRBJ1-4, with a weak D call TRBD1 (6 bases). The CDR3 covers 15 residues. Trimming removed 0 bases from V and 7 bases from J, with 12 bases in between. The germline gives CDR1 ENHRY, CDR2 SYGVKD.

The chain carries TRBV19 and TRBJ1-2, with TRBD1 matching 8 bases. Germline V gene lookup returns CDR1 LNHDA and CDR2 SQIVND (reference sequence). This CDR3 contains 17 residues. The ends lost 0 bases at V and 3 bases at J; junction bases unmatched: 9. The CDR3, as DNA: TGTGCCAGTAGTATAGATTCCCGGACAGGGTTTTACTATGGCTACACCTTC. Its translation is CASSIDSRTGFYYGYTF.

The J gene is TRBJ2-7, the V gene TRBV28, with D maybe TRBD2 (5 bases). The CDR3 has 14 residues. Trimming took 2 bases from V and 7 from J, leaving 15 bases between them. From germline, CDR1 is MDHEN and CDR2 SYDVKM. Written as DNA, the CDR3 is TGTGCCAGCAGTTTAAGAGCACCGACGGGGGAGCAGTACTTC. It is translated as CASSLRAPTGEQYF.

The J gene is TRBJ1-1, the V gene TRBV29-1, with D maybe TRBD1 (6 bases). V lost 7 bases, J lost 4 bases, and 10 bases lay in between. From germline, CDR1 is SQVTM and CDR2 ANQGSEA. The CDR3 extends over 11 amino acids. The DNA for the CDR3 is TGCAGCGGTGACAGGTTCACTGAAGCTTTCTTT. Protein: CSGDRFTEAFF.